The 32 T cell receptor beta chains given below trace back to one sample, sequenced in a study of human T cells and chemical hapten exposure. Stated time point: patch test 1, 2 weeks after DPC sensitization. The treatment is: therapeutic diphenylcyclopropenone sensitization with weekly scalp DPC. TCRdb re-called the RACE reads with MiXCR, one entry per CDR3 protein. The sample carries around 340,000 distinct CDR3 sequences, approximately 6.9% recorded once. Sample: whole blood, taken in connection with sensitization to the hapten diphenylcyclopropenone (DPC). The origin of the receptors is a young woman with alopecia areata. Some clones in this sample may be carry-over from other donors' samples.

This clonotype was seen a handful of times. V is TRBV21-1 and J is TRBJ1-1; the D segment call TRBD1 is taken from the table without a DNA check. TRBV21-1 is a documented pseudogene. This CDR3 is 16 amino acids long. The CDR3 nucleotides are TGTGCCAGCAGCAGGAGACAGGGCATAAGGGACACTGAAGCTTTCTTT. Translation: CASSRRQGIRDTEAFF.

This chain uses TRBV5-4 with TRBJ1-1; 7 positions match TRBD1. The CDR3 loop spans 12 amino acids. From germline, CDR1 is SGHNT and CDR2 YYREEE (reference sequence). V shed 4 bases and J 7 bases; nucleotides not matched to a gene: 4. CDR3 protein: CASSPDRVEAFF. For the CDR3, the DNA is TGTGCCAGCAGCCCCGACAGGGTTGAAGCTTTCTTT.

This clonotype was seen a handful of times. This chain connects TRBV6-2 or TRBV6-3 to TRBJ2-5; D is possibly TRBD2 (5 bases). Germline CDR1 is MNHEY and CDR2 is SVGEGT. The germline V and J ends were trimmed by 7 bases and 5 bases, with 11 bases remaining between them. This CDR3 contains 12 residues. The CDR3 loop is CASTGDSETQYF. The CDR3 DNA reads TGTGCCAGCACCGGGGATTCGGAGACCCAGTACTTC.

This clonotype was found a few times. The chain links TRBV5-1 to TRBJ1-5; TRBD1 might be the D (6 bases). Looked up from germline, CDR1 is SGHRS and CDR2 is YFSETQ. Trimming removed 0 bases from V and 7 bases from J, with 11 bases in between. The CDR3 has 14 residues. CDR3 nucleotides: TGCGCCAGCAGCTTGGGGACAGTGGGCCAGCCCCAGCATTTT. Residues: CASSLGTVGQPQHF.

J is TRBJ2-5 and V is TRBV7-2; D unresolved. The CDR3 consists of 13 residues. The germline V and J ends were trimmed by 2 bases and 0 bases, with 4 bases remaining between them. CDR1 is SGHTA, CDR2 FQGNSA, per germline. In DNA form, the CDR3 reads TGTGCCAGCAGCTTAAAGTACCAAGAGACCCAGTACTTC. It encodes CASSLKYQETQYF.

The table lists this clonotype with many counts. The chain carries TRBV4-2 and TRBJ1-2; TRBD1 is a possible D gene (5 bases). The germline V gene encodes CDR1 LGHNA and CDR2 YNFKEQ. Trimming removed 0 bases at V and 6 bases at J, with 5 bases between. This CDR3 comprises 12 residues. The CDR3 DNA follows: TGTGCCAGCAGCCAAGAGGGGGATGGCTACACCTTC. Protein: CASSQEGDGYTF.

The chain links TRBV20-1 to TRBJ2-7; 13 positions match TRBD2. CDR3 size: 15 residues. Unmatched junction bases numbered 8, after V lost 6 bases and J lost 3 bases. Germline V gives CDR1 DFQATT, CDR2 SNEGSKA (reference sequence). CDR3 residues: CSASPRTSGGYEQYF. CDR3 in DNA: TGCAGTGCCTCTCCACGGACTAGCGGGGGCTACGAGCAGTACTTC.

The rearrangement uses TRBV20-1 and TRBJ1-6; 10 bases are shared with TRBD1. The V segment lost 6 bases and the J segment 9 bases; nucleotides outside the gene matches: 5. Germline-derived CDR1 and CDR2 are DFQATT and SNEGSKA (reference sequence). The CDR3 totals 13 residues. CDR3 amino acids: CSAPGQGSSPLHF. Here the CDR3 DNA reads TGCAGTGCCCCGGGACAGGGGAGTTCACCCCTCCACTTT.

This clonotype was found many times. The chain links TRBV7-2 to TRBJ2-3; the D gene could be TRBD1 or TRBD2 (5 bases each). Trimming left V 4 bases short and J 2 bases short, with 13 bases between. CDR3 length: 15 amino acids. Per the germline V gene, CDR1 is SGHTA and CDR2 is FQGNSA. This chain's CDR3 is CASSYPGPATDTQYF. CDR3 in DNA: TGTGCCAGCAGCTACCCGGGACCGGCCACAGATACGCAGTATTTT. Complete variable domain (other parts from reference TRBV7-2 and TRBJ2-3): GAGVSQSPSNKVTEKGKDVELRCDPISGHTALYWYRQSLGQGLEFLIYFQGNSAPDKSGLPSDRFSAERTGGSVSTLTIQRTQQEDSAVYLCASSYPGPATDTQYFGPGTRLTVL.

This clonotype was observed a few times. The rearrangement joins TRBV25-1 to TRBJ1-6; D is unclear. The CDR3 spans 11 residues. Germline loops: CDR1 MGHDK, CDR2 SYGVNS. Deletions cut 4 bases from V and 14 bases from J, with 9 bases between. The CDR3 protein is CASSGVGALHF. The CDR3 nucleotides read TGTGCCAGCAGTGGAGTTGGAGCCCTCCACTTT. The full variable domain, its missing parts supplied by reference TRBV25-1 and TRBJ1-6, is EADIYQTPRYLVIGTGKKITLECSQTMGHDKMYWYQQDPGMELHLIHYSYGVNSTEKGDLSSESTVSRIRTEHFPLTLESARPSHTSQYLCASSGVGALHFGNGTRLTVT.

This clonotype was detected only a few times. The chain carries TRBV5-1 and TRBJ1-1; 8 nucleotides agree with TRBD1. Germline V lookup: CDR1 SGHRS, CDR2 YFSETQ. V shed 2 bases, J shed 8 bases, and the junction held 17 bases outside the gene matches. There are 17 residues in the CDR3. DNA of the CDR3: TGCGCCAGCAGCTTTCCTGTGACAGGGGACCCGGAAAGCGAAGCTTTCTTT. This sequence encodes CASSFPVTGDPESEAFF.

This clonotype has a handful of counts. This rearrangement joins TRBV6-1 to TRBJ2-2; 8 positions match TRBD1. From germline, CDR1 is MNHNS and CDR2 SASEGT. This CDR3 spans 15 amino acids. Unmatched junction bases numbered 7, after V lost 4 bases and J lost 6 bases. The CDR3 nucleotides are TGTGCCAGCAGTGCTATGACAGGGGAGCCCGGGGAGCTGTTTTTT. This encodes CASSAMTGEPGELFF.

The CDR3 region has the DNA TGCAGTGCGGCTCCCGGGGGCAGGGGGCTTTTCACAGATACGCAGTATTTT. Translated, it gives CSAAPGGRGLFTDTQYF. This chain links TRBV20-1 with TRBJ2-3, with 8 bases that match TRBD1. This CDR3 has 17 amino acids. Germline CDR1 reads DFQATT; CDR2 reads SNEGSKA (reference sequence). With V trimmed by 6 bases and J by 2 bases, 16 bases remained unmatched.

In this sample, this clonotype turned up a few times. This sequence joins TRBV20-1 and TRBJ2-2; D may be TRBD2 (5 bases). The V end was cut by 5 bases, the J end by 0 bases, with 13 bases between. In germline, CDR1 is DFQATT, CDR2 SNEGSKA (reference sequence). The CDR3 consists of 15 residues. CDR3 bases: TGCAGTGCTCCCCGGACTGACGCGAACACCGGGGAGCTGTTTTTT. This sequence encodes CSAPRTDANTGELFF.

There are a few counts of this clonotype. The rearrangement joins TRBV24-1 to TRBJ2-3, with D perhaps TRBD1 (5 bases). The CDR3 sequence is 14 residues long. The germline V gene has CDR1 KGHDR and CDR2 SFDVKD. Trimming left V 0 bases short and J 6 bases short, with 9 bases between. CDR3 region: CATSDLQKGDTQYF. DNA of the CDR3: TGTGCCACCAGTGATTTGCAGAAGGGGGATACGCAGTATTTT.

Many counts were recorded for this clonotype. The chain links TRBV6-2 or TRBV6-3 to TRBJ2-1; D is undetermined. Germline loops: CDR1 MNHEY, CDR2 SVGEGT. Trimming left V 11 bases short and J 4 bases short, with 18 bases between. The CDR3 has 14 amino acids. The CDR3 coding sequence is TGTGCCGCACGACTCGGACCGCTTTACAATGAGCAGTTCTTC. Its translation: CAARLGPLYNEQFF.

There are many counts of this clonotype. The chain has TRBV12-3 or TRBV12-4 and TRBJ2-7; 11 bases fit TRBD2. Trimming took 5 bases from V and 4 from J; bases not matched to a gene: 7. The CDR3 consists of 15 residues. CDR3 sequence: CASSPGTSGPYEQYF. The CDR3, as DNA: TGTGCCAGCAGTCCGGGGACTAGCGGCCCATACGAGCAGTACTTC.

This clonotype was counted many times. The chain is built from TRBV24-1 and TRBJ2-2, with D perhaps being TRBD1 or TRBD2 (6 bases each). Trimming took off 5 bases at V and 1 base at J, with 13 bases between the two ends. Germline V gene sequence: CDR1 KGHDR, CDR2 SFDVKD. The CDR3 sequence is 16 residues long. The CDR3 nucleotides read TGTGCCACCAGTGCGAAGGGGGGCCAGAACACCGGGGAGCTGTTTTTT. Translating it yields CATSAKGGQNTGELFF.

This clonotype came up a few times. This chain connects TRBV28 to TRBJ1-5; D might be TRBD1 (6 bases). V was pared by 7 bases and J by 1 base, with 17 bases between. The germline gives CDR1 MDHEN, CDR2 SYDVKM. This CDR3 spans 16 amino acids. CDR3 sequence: CASIALQGRSNQPQHF. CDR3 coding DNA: TGTGCCAGCATCGCCTTACAGGGTCGAAGCAATCAGCCCCAGCATTTT. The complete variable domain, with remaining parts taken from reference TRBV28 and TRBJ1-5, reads DVKVTQSSRYLVKRTGEKVFLECVQDMDHENMFWYRQDPGLGLRLIYFSYDVKMKEKGDIPEGYSVSREKKERFSLILESASTNQTSMYLCASIALQGRSNQPQHFGDGTRLSIL.

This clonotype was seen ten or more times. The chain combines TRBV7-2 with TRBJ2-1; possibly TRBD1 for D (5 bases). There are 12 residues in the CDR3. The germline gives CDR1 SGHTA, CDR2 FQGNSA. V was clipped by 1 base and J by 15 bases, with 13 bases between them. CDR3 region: CASSLEGFLLFF. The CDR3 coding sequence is TGTGCCAGCAGCTTAGAGGGGTTTCTACTGTTCTTC.

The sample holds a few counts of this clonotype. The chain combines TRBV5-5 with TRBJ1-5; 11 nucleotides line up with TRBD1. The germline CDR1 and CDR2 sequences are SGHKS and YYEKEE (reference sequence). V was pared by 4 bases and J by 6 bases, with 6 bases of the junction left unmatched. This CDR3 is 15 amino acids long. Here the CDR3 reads CASSRGQGAPQPQHF. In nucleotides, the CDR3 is TGTGCCAGCAGCCGAGGACAGGGGGCCCCTCAGCCCCAGCATTTT.

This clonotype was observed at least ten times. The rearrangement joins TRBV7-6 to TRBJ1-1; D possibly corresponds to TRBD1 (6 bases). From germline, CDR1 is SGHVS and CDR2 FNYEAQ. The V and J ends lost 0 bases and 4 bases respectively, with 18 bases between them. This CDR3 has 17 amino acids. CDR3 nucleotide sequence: TGTGCCAGCAGCTTAGCGGAAATAGTCGAGGGGGGCACTGAAGCTTTCTTT. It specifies CASSLAEIVEGGTEAFF.

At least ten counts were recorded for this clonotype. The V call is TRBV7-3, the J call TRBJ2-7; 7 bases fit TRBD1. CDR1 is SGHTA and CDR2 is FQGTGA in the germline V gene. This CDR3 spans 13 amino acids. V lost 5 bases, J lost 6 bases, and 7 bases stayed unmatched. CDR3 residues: CASSRQGGGEQYF. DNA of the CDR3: TGTGCCAGCAGCCGACAGGGTGGGGGCGAGCAGTACTTC. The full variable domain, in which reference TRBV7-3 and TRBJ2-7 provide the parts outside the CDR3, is GAGVSQTPSNKVTEKGKYVELRCDPISGHTALYWYRQSLGQGPEFLIYFQGTGAADDSGLPNDRFFAVRPEGSVSTLKIQRTERGDSAVYLCASSRQGGGEQYFGPGTRLTVT.

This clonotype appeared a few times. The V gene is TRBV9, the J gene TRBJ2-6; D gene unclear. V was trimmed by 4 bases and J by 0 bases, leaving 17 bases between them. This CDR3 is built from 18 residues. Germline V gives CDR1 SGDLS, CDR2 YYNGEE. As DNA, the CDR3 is TGTGCCAGCAGCCCTAACCCCGGTTTGAGCTCTGGGGCCAACGTCCTGACTTTC. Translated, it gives CASSPNPGLSSGANVLTF. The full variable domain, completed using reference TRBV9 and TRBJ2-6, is DSGVTQTPKHLITATGQRVTLRCSPRSGDLSVYWYQQSLDQGLQFLIQYYNGEERAKGNILERFSAQQFPDLHSELNLSSLELGDSALYFCASSPNPGLSSGANVLTFGAGSRLTVL.

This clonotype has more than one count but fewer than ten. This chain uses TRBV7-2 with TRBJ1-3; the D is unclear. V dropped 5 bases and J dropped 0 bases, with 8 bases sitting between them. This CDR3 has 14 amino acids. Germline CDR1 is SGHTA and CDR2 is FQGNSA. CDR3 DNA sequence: TGTGCCAGCAGCCCCGTGTCCTCTGGAAACACCATATATTTT. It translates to CASSPVSSGNTIYF. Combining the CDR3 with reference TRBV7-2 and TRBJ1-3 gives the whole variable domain GAGVSQSPSNKVTEKGKDVELRCDPISGHTALYWYRQSLGQGLEFLIYFQGNSAPDKSGLPSDRFSAERTGGSVSTLTIQRTQQEDSAVYLCASSPVSSGNTIYFGEGSWLTVV.

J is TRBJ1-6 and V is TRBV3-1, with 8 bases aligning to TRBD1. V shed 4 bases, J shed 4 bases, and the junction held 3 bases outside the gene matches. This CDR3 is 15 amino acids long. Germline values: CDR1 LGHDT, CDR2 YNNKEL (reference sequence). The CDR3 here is CASSPRDRYNSPLHF. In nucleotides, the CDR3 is TGTGCCAGCAGCCCCCGGGACAGGTATAATTCACCCCTCCACTTT. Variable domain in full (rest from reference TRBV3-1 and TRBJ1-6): DTAVSQTPKYLVTQMGNDKSIKCEQNLGHDTMYWYKQDSKKFLKIMFSYNNKELIINETVPNRFSPKSPDKAHLNLHINSLELGDSAVYFCASSPRDRYNSPLHFGNGTRLTVT.

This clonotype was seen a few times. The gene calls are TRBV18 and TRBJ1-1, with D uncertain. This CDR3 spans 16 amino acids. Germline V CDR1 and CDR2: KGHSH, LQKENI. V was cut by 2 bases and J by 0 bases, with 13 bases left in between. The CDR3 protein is CASSPMFGSMNTEAFF. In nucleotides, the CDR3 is TGTGCCAGCTCACCAATGTTCGGTTCGATGAACACTGAAGCTTTCTTT.

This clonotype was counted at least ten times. CDR3 amino acids: CASRLQGLNTEAFF. DNA for the CDR3: TGTGCCAGCAGATTACAGGGCTTGAACACTGAAGCTTTCTTT. V and J are TRBV13 and TRBJ1-1, with D possibly TRBD1 on 6 matching bases. The CDR3 sequence is 14 residues long. Germline V gene sequence: CDR1 PRHDT, CDR2 FYEKMQ (reference sequence). Trimming cost V 6 bases and J 0 bases, with 11 bases left between them.

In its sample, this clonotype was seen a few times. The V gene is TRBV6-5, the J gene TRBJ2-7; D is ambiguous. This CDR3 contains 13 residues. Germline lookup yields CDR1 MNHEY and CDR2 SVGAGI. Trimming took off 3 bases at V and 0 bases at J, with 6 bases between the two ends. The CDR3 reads CASSYQPSYEQYF. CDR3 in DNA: TGTGCCAGCAGTTATCAGCCCTCCTACGAGCAGTACTTC.

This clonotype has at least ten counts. CDR3 in amino acids: CASSFGPYEQYF. The CDR3 region has the DNA TGTGCCAGCAGCTTCGGACCCTACGAGCAGTACTTC. The chain combines TRBV5-6 with TRBJ2-7; the D is unclear. Per the germline V gene, CDR1 is SGHDT and CDR2 is YYEEEE. The CDR3 has 12 amino acids. Trimming cost V 2 bases and J 2 bases, with 5 bases left between them.

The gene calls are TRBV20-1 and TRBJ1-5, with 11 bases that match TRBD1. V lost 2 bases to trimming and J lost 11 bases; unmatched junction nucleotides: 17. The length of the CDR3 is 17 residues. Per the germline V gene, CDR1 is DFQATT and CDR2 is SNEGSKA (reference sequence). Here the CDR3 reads CSARPNADRGPSLAQHF. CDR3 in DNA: TGCAGTGCTAGACCGAATGCGGACAGGGGGCCCTCCCTAGCCCAGCATTTT.

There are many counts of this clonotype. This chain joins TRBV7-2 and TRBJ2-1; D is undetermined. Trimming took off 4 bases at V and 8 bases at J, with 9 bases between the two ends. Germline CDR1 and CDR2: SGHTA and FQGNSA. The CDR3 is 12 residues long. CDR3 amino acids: CASSSIPYEQFF. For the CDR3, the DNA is TGTGCCAGCAGCTCCATACCCTATGAGCAGTTCTTC.